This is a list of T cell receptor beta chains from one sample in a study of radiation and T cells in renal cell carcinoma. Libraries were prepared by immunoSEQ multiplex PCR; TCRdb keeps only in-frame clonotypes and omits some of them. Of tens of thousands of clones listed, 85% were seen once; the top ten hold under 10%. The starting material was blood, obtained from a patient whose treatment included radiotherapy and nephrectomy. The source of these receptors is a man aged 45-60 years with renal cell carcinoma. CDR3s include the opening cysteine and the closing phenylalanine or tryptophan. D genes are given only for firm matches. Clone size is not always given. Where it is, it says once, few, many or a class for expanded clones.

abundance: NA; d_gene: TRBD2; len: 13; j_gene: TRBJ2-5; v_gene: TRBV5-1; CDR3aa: CASTIAGKETQYF; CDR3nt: TGCGCCAGCACCATAGCGGGAAAAGAGACCCAGTACTTC
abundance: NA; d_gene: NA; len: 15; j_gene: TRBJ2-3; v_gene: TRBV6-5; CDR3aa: CASSYSAQGGDTQYF; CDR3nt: TGTGCCAGCAGTTATTCGGCCCAGGGCGGGGATACGCAGTATTTT
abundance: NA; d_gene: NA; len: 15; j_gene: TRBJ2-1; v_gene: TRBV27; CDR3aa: CASSLSLSSYNEQFF; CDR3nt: TGTGCCAGCAGTTTAAGCTTGAGCTCCTACAATGAGCAGTTCTTC
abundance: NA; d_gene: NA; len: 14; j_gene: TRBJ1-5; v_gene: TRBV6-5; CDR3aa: CASSRDGSNQPQHF; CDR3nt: TGTGCCAGCTCCCGGGACGGTAGCAATCAGCCCCAGCATTTT
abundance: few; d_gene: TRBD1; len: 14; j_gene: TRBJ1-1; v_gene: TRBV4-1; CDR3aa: CASSQGQMNTEAFF; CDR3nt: TGCGCCAGCAGCCAGGGACAGATGAACACTGAAGCTTTCTTT
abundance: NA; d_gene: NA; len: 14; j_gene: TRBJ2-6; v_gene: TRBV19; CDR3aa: CASTPFSGANVLTF; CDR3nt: TGTGCCAGCACTCCTTTCTCTGGGGCCAACGTCCTGACTTTC
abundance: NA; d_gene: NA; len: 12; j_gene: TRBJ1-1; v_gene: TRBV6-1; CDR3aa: CASRKQGTEAFF; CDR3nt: TGTGCCAGCAGAAAGCAGGGCACTGAAGCTTTCTTT
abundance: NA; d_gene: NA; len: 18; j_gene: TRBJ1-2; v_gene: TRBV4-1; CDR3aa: CASSQDADAGTMVHGYTF; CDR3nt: TGCGCCAGCAGCCAAGATGCTGACGCCGGGACAATGGTCCATGGCTACACCTTC
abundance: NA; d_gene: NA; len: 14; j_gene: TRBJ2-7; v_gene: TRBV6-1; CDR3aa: CASSRTDSSYEQYF; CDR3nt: TGTGCCAGCAGTCGGACAGACAGCTCCTACGAGCAGTACTTC
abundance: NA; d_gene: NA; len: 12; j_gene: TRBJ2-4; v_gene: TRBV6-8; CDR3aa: CASSHLGNIQYF; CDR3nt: TGTGCCAGCAGCCATCTGGGTAACATTCAGTACTTC
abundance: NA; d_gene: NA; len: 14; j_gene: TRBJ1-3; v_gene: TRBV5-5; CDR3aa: CASSLPPSGNTIYF; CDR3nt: TGTGCCAGCAGCTTGCCGCCCTCTGGAAACACCATATATTTT
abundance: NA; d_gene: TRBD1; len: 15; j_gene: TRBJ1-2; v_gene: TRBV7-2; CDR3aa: CASSRLRQGADGYTF; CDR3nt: TGTGCCAGCAGCCGACTCCGCCAGGGGGCCGATGGCTACACCTTC
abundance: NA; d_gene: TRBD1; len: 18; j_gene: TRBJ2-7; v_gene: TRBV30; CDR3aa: CAWSIRQGKGYISYEQYF; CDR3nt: TGTGCCTGGAGTATCCGACAGGGGAAAGGCTATATCTCCTACGAGCAGTACTTC
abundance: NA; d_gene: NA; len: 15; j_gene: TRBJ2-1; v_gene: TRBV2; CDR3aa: CASSEEAGVYNEQFF; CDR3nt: TGTGCCAGCAGTGAAGAGGCAGGGGTGTACAATGAGCAGTTCTTC